The rows below give T cell receptor beta chains drawn from one sample of a study of blood T cells in healthy people across ages. Via MiXCR, TCRdb re-called the 5' RACE reads, giving one row per CDR3 protein. The sample lists 550,000 to 800,000 distinct CDR3 sequences; about 32% were seen once. Sequences were obtained from blood. These receptors all come from a woman aged 80 or over in good health. CDR3s include the opening cysteine and the closing phenylalanine or tryptophan. D genes are given only for firm matches. Rows may omit the clone size; those that give it use once, few, many or a size class.

V gene: TRBV2; J gene: TRBJ1-1; clone size: many; D gene: -; CDR3 protein: CASRNRVSGTEAFF; CDR3 DNA: TGTGCCAGCAGAAACAGGGTGTCGGGCACTGAAGCTTTCTTT
V gene: TRBV20-1; J gene: TRBJ2-7; clone size: -; D gene: TRBD1; CDR3 protein: CSASGQAGALEQYF; CDR3 DNA: TGCAGTGCTAGTGGACAGGCTGGGGCTCTCGAGCAGTACTTC
V gene: TRBV3-1; J gene: TRBJ2-7; clone size: once; D gene: -; CDR3 protein: CASSQSVLGSGEQYF; CDR3 DNA: TGTGCCAGCAGCCAATCCGTTCTAGGGAGTGGCGAGCAGTACTTC
V gene: TRBV11-2; J gene: TRBJ2-7; clone size: many; D gene: TRBD1; CDR3 protein: CASSLAQGALNEQYF; CDR3 DNA: TGTGCCAGCAGCTTAGCCCAGGGGGCGCTTAACGAGCAGTACTTC
V gene: TRBV30; J gene: TRBJ1-2; clone size: few; D gene: -; CDR3 protein: CAWSPRDYGYTF; CDR3 DNA: TGTGCCTGGAGTCCGAGAGACTATGGCTACACCTTC
V gene: TRBV11-2; J gene: TRBJ1-1; clone size: few; D gene: -; CDR3 protein: CASSTTKDRMNTEAFF; CDR3 DNA: TGTGCCAGCAGCACAACAAAGGATCGTATGAACACTGAAGCTTTCTTT
V gene: TRBV10-3; J gene: TRBJ1-2; clone size: many; D gene: TRBD1; CDR3 protein: CAISADRVGDYGYTF; CDR3 DNA: TGTGCCATCAGTGCGGACAGGGTTGGTGACTATGGCTACACCTTC
V gene: TRBV12-3/TRBV12-4; J gene: TRBJ2-3; clone size: -; D gene: -; CDR3 protein: CASSPRSTGSTDTEYF; CDR3 DNA: TGTGCCAGCAGCCCAAGATCGACCGGGAGCACAGATACGGAATATTTT
V gene: TRBV6-5; J gene: TRBJ2-3; clone size: many; D gene: TRBD2; CDR3 protein: CASSPGLVTDTQYF; CDR3 DNA: TGTGCCAGCAGCCCGGGACTAGTCACAGATACGCAGTATTTT
V gene: TRBV12-3/TRBV12-4; J gene: TRBJ1-4; clone size: -; D gene: -; CDR3 protein: CASEFREKLFF; CDR3 DNA: TGTGCCAGCGAGTTTCGGGAAAAACTGTTTTTT
V gene: TRBV29-1; J gene: TRBJ2-1; clone size: few; D gene: -; CDR3 protein: CSVRQGRTSFNEQFF; CDR3 DNA: TGCAGCGTTCGACAGGGTAGGACTAGCTTCAATGAGCAGTTCTTC
V gene: TRBV4-1; J gene: TRBJ2-3; clone size: many; D gene: TRBD2; CDR3 protein: CASSQPGLDSDTQYF; CDR3 DNA: TGCGCCAGCAGCCAGCCCGGACTAGACTCAGATACGCAGTATTTT
V gene: TRBV19; J gene: TRBJ1-5; clone size: many; D gene: -; CDR3 protein: CASRQGMGSNQPQHF; CDR3 DNA: TGTGCCAGTAGGCAGGGGATGGGGAGCAATCAGCCCCAGCATTTT
V gene: TRBV20-1; J gene: TRBJ2-5; clone size: many; D gene: -; CDR3 protein: CSARDPTRLQETQYF; CDR3 DNA: TGCAGTGCTAGAGACCCAACTAGGTTACAAGAGACCCAGTACTTC
V gene: TRBV7-8; J gene: TRBJ2-3; clone size: many; D gene: -; CDR3 protein: CASSLAGGSSTDTQYF; CDR3 DNA: TGTGCCAGCAGCTTAGCGGGGGGCTCTAGCACAGATACGCAGTATTTT
V gene: TRBV6-2/TRBV6-3; J gene: TRBJ1-2; clone size: -; D gene: TRBD1; CDR3 protein: CASSEAGTEYTF; CDR3 DNA: TGTGCCAGCAGTGAAGCCGGGACAGAGTACACCTTC
V gene: TRBV5-1; J gene: TRBJ1-2; clone size: many; D gene: TRBD1; CDR3 protein: CASSSHLNDRDYGYTF; CDR3 DNA: TGCGCCAGCAGCTCCCATCTAAACGACAGGGATTATGGCTACACCTTC
V gene: TRBV7-2; J gene: TRBJ2-7; clone size: -; D gene: TRBD2; CDR3 protein: CASSLGSGRVPYEQYF; CDR3 DNA: TGTGCCAGCAGCTTAGGTAGCGGGAGGGTTCCCTACGAGCAGTACTTC
V gene: TRBV5-1; J gene: TRBJ1-1; clone size: -; D gene: TRBD1; CDR3 protein: CASSPSRQRDSSSNTEAFF; CDR3 DNA: TGCGCCAGCAGCCCATCCCGGCAACGGGACAGCTCTTCGAACACTGAAGCTTTCTTT
V gene: TRBV21-1; J gene: TRBJ1-1; clone size: few; D gene: -; CDR3 protein: CASSSSQATDTEAFF; CDR3 DNA: TGTGCCAGCAGCAGTTCACAGGCTACGGACACTGAAGCTTTCTTT
V gene: TRBV5-1; J gene: TRBJ2-3; clone size: many; D gene: TRBD1; CDR3 protein: CASSPGQGYTDTQYF; CDR3 DNA: TGCGCCAGCAGCCCAGGACAGGGCTACACAGATACGCAGTATTTT
V gene: TRBV10-3; J gene: TRBJ2-7; clone size: -; D gene: -; CDR3 protein: CAISESIASTYEQYF; CDR3 DNA: TGTGCCATCAGTGAGTCGATTGCGTCCACCTACGAGCAGTACTTC
V gene: TRBV20-1; J gene: TRBJ2-7; clone size: -; D gene: -; CDR3 protein: CSASGPHAAGTYEQYF; CDR3 DNA: TGCAGTGCTAGCGGTCCCCATGCGGCAGGCACCTACGAGCAGTACTTC
V gene: TRBV7-2; J gene: TRBJ2-7; clone size: many; D gene: TRBD1; CDR3 protein: CASSLGQHKYEQYF; CDR3 DNA: TGTGCCAGCAGCTTGGGACAGCATAAATACGAGCAGTACTTC
V gene: TRBV29-1; J gene: TRBJ2-1; clone size: -; D gene: -; CDR3 protein: CSVETRYEQFF; CDR3 DNA: TGCAGCGTTGAAACGAGGTATGAGCAGTTCTTC
V gene: TRBV28; J gene: TRBJ1-2; clone size: many; D gene: -; CDR3 protein: CAASEVAYGYTF; CDR3 DNA: TGTGCCGCAAGCGAGGTGGCCTATGGCTACACCTTC
V gene: TRBV28; J gene: TRBJ1-6; clone size: -; D gene: -; CDR3 protein: CASSFGRENSPLHF; CDR3 DNA: TGTGCCAGCAGTTTCGGCAGGGAAAATTCACCCCTCCACTTT
V gene: TRBV30; J gene: TRBJ2-1; clone size: few; D gene: -; CDR3 protein: CAWSVSPVRGEQFF; CDR3 DNA: TGTGCCTGGAGTGTAAGCCCGGTCCGTGGTGAGCAGTTCTTC
V gene: TRBV4-2; J gene: TRBJ2-7; clone size: -; D gene: TRBD2; CDR3 protein: CASSQAGLAAEQYF; CDR3 DNA: TGTGCCAGCAGCCAAGCGGGACTAGCCGCCGAGCAGTACTTC
V gene: TRBV7-9; J gene: TRBJ1-4; clone size: many; D gene: -; CDR3 protein: CASSSSRGTANEKLFF; CDR3 DNA: TGTGCCAGCAGCTCGAGTCGGGGTACAGCTAATGAAAAACTGTTTTTT
V gene: TRBV20-1; J gene: TRBJ1-4; clone size: once; D gene: -; CDR3 protein: CSASRLGRHATNKKLFF; CDR3 DNA: TGCAGTGCTAGTCGGCTAGGACGGCATGCAACTAATAAAAAACTGTTTTTT
V gene: TRBV6-1; J gene: TRBJ2-2; clone size: -; D gene: -; CDR3 protein: CASKGGQQVAGELFF; CDR3 DNA: TGTGCCAGCAAGGGGGGACAACAGGTCGCCGGGGAGCTGTTTTTT
V gene: TRBV20-1; J gene: TRBJ2-5; clone size: few; D gene: TRBD2; CDR3 protein: CSAKSGTSGGATQETQYF; CDR3 DNA: TGCAGTGCTAAAAGTGGGACTAGCGGGGGGGCGACACAAGAGACCCAGTACTTC
V gene: TRBV28; J gene: TRBJ1-5; clone size: few; D gene: -; CDR3 protein: CASSPHGRGGSGNQPQHF; CDR3 DNA: TGTGCCAGCAGCCCTCACGGGAGGGGAGGCTCTGGGAATCAGCCCCAGCATTTT
V gene: TRBV5-1; J gene: TRBJ2-1; clone size: many; D gene: TRBD2; CDR3 protein: CASSLLAGGPNNEQFF; CDR3 DNA: TGCGCCAGCAGCTTACTAGCGGGGGGCCCGAACAATGAGCAGTTCTTC
V gene: TRBV7-8; J gene: TRBJ1-1; clone size: -; D gene: -; CDR3 protein: CASRSGGLTTEAFF; CDR3 DNA: TGTGCCAGCAGGTCGGGTGGGCTGACCACTGAAGCTTTCTTT
V gene: TRBV3-1; J gene: TRBJ2-7; clone size: -; D gene: TRBD1; CDR3 protein: CVSSLGQVPSYEQYF; CDR3 DNA: TGTGTCAGCAGCCTGGGACAGGTACCTTCCTACGAGCAGTACTTC
V gene: TRBV20-1; J gene: TRBJ1-5; clone size: many; D gene: -; CDR3 protein: CSARASNQPQHF; CDR3 DNA: TGCAGTGCTAGAGCCAGCAATCAGCCCCAGCATTTT
V gene: TRBV20-1; J gene: TRBJ1-2; clone size: many; D gene: TRBD1; CDR3 protein: CSAARTGSYGYTF; CDR3 DNA: TGCAGTGCTGCCCGGACAGGAAGTTATGGCTACACCTTC
V gene: TRBV25-1; J gene: TRBJ2-1; clone size: -; D gene: -; CDR3 protein: CASSALQGWGEAQFF; CDR3 DNA: TGTGCCAGCAGTGCTTTACAGGGATGGGGGGAGGCCCAGTTCTTC
V gene: TRBV19; J gene: TRBJ1-1; clone size: -; D gene: -; CDR3 protein: CASSIPGFRNTEAFF; CDR3 DNA: TGTGCCAGTAGTATACCTGGGTTTAGGAACACTGAAGCTTTCTTT
V gene: TRBV10-3; J gene: TRBJ1-2; clone size: many; D gene: -; CDR3 protein: CAISESPDSIRYTF; CDR3 DNA: TGTGCCATCAGTGAGTCCCCGGATAGTATTCGCTACACCTTC
V gene: TRBV7-6; J gene: TRBJ2-7; clone size: -; D gene: -; CDR3 protein: CASSIKPPRGLLSYEQYF; CDR3 DNA: TGTGCCAGCAGCATAAAGCCCCCCCGGGGACTGCTCTCCTACGAGCAGTACTTC
V gene: TRBV5-1; J gene: TRBJ2-2; clone size: -; D gene: -; CDR3 protein: CASSLNGGRSTGELFF; CDR3 DNA: TGCGCCAGCAGCTTGAATGGGGGGCGCTCCACCGGGGAGCTGTTTTTT
V gene: TRBV20-1; J gene: TRBJ2-7; clone size: many; D gene: TRBD1; CDR3 protein: CSARGQGYEQYF; CDR3 DNA: TGCAGTGCTAGAGGACAGGGCTACGAGCAGTACTTC
V gene: TRBV7-2; J gene: TRBJ2-4; clone size: many; D gene: TRBD2; CDR3 protein: CASSSPQNSGGASKNIQYF; CDR3 DNA: TGTGCCAGCAGCTCCCCCCAAAATAGCGGGGGGGCTTCCAAAAACATTCAGTACTTC